This T cell receptor (beta chain) was documented in a study of molecular identifiers for immune sequencing clone quantification. Study observations and caveats: Barcodes shared by identical TCR molecules could lead to underestimated sizes of highly expanded clones.

Sorting captured naive CD8 T cells as CD8+CD4-CCR7+CD45RA+. TCRdb analysed the PCR reads with MiXCR anew, one entry per CDR3 protein. The sample includes about 40,000 distinct CDR3 sequences, 24% seen only once; the top ten take about 0.93%. In this sample, this clonotype turned up a few times. No antigen is known for it. With 0 bases removed from V and 8 bases from J, the gap between germline ends came to 18 bases. This CDR3 has 16 residues. Germline CDR1 PRHDT, CDR2 FYEKMQ (reference sequence). The clonotype was recovered from a human donor in good health. Some libraries in this study had Jurkat cell RNA spiked in. The rearrangement uses TRBV13 and TRBJ2-3; TRBD2 might be the D (6 bases). The sample consisted of naive CD8+ T cells from blood, with Jurkat cell RNA spiked in. Subset reported: FACS-sorted CD8+CD4-CCR7+CD45RA+ naive T cells. The CDR3 loop is CASSLGPSVGVGTQYF. The CDR3 nucleotides read TGTGCCAGCAGCTTAGGACCTAGCGTTGGTGTAGGTACGCAGTATTTT.